Presented here are 2 T cell receptor beta chains from one specimen sequenced in a study of identical twins. TCRdb ran MiXCR on the 5' RACE reads and lists one entry per CDR3 protein. The sample contains 250,000 to 300,000 distinct CDR3 sequences, around 8.3% of which appear only once. Separately, the same data were catalogued under a study of yellow fever vaccine responses in identical twins.

The specimen sequenced was CD8+ T cells sorted from blood. Receptors were obtained from a young woman in good health.

The V gene is TRBV6-2 or TRBV6-3, the J gene TRBJ2-1; a weak D match, TRBD2 (6 bases). V was shortened by 10 bases and J by 8 bases, with 21 bases between the two germline ends. In germline, CDR1 is MNHEY, CDR2 SVGEGT. The CDR3 is 14 residues long. The CDR3 DNA follows: TGTGCCATAGGGGAACGAGCCTTAGCGGATGAGCAGTTCTTC. This gives the protein CAIGERALADEQFF.

This clonotype has at least ten counts. The chain recombines TRBV20-1 with TRBJ2-1; 7 nucleotides align to TRBD2. CDR3 length: 13 residues. J gave up 9 bases and V 1 base, and 6 bases lay outside the gene matches. The germline gives CDR1 DFQATT, CDR2 SNEGSKA (reference sequence). CDR3: CSARGAGEVEQFF. In DNA form, the CDR3 reads TGCAGTGCTAGAGGCGCGGGAGAGGTTGAGCAGTTCTTC.